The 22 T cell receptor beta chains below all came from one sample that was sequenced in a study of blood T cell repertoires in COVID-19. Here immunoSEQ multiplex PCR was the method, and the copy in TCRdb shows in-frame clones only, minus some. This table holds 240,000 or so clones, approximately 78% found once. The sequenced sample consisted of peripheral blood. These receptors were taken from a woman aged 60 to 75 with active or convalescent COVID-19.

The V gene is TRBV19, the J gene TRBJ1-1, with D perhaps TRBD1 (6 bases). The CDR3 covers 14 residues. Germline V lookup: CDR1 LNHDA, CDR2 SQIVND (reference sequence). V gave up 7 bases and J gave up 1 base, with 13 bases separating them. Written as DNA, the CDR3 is TGTGCCAGTATTCGGGGGGCTAGGAACACTGAAGCTTTCTTT. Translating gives CASIRGARNTEAFF. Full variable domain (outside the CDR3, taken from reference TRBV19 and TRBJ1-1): DGGITQSPKYLFRKEGQNVTLSCEQNLNHDAMYWYRQDPGQGLRLIYYSQIVNDFQKGDIAEGYSVSREKKESFPLTVTSAQKNPTAFYLCASIRGARNTEAFFGQGTRLTVV.

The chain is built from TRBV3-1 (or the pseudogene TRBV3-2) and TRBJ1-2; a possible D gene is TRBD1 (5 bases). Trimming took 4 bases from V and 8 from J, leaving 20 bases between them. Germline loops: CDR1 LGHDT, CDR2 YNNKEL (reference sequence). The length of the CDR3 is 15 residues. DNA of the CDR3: TGTGCCAGCAGCCGAAAGGGACGGGAGCTGGGGGGCTACACCTTC. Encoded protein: CASSRKGRELGGYTF.

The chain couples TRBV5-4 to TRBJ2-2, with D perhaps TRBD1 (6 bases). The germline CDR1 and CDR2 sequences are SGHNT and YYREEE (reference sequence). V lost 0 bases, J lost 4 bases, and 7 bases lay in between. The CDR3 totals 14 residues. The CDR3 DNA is TGTGCCAGCAGCTTGGACAGGGTCACCGGGGAGCTGTTTTTT. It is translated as CASSLDRVTGELFF. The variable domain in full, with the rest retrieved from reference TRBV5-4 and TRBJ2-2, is ETGVTQSPTHLIKTRGQQVTLRCSSQSGHNTVSWYQQALGQGPQFIFQYYREEENGRGNFPPRFSGLQFPNYSSELNVNALELDDSALYLCASSLDRVTGELFFGEGSRLTVL.

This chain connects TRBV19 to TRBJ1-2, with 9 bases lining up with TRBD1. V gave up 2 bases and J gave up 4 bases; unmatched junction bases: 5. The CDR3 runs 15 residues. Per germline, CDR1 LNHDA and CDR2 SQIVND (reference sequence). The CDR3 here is CASSISPDRGYGYTF. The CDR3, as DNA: TGTGCCAGTAGTATATCCCCGGACAGGGGCTATGGCTACACCTTC.

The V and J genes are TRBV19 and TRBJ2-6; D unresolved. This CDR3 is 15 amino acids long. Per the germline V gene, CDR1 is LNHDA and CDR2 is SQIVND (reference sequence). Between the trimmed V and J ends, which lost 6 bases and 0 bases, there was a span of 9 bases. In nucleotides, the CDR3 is TGTGCCAGTAGGACCCCGGGCTCTGGGGCCAACGTCCTGACTTTC. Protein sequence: CASRTPGSGANVLTF. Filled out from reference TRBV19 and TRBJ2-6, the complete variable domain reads DGGITQSPKYLFRKEGQNVTLSCEQNLNHDAMYWYRQDPGQGLRLIYYSQIVNDFQKGDIAEGYSVSREKKESFPLTVTSAQKNPTAFYLCASRTPGSGANVLTFGAGSRLTVL.

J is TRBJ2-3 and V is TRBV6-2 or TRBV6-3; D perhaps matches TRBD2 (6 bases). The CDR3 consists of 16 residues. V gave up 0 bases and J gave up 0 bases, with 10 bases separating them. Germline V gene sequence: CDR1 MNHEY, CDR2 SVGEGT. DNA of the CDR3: TGTGCCAGCAGTTACTCGGCGGGAAGAAGCACAGATACGCAGTATTTT. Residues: CASSYSAGRSTDTQYF.

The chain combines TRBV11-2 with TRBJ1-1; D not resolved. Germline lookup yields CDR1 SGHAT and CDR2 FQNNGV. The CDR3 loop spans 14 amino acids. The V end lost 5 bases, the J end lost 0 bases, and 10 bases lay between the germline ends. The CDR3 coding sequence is TGTGCCAGCAGCGCCACCGGGGTGAACACTGAAGCTTTCTTT. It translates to CASSATGVNTEAFF.

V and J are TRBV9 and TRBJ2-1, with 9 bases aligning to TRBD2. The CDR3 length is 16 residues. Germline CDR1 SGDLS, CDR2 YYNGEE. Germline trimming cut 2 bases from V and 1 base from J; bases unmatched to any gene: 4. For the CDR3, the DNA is TGTGCCAGCAGCGTTGGCCTAGCGGGGTCCTACAATGAGCAGTTCTTC. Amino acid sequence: CASSVGLAGSYNEQFF.

The DNA for the CDR3 is TGTGCCAGCAGCTTAGGGGCCGGCAGAACGAACACTGAAGCTTTCTTT. This gives the protein CASSLGAGRTNTEAFF. This chain joins TRBV7-9 and TRBJ1-1; no reliable D call. The germline V gene encodes CDR1 SEHNR and CDR2 FQNEAQ (reference sequence). CDR3 length: 16 residues. V was shortened by 1 base and J by 1 base, with 13 bases between the two germline ends.

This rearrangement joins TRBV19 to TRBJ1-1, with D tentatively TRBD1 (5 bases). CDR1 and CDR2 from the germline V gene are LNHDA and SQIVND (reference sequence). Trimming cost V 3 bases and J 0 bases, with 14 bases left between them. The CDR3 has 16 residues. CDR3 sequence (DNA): TGTGCCAGTAGTATGGCAGGGTCCTGGGTGAACACTGAAGCTTTCTTT. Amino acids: CASSMAGSWVNTEAFF.

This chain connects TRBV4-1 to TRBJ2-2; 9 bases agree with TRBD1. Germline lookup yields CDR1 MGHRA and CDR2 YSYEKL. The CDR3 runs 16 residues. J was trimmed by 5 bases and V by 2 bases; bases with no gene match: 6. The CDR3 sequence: CASSQLGQGGTGELFF. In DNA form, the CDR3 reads TGCGCCAGCAGCCAATTGGGACAGGGCGGAACCGGGGAGCTGTTTTTT.

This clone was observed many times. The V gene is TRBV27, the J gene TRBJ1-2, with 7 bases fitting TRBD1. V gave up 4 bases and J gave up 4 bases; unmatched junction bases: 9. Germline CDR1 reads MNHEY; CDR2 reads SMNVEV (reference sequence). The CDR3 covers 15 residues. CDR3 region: CASSYNRGSVYGYTF. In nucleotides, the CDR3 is TGTGCCAGCAGTTACAACAGGGGATCGGTCTATGGCTACACCTTC.

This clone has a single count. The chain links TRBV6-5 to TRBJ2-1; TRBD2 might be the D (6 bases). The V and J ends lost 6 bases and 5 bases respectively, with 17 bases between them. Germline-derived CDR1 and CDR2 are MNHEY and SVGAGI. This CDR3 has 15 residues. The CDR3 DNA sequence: TGTGCCAGCAGACAAAAACCCGGGGGAAACAATGAGCAGTTCTTC. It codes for CASRQKPGGNNEQFF.

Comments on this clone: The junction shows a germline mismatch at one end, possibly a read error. CDR3 sequence: CASSYSTGLVAPLHF. The CDR3 bases are TGTGCCAGCAGTTACTCTACAGGGTTGGTGGCACCCCTCCATTTT. The gene calls are TRBV6-5 and TRBJ1-6; tentatively, D is TRBD1 (6 bases). The CDR3 consists of 15 residues. Germline assignment: CDR1 MNHEY and CDR2 SVGAGI.

The CDR3 DNA is TGTGCCAGCTCACCTGAGGAGACAGCTAATGAAAAACTGTTTTTT. It yields the protein CASSPEETANEKLFF. The chain links TRBV18 to TRBJ1-4; the D gene is possibly TRBD1 (5 bases). The CDR3 extends over 15 amino acids. CDR1 KGHSH and CDR2 LQKENI come from the germline V gene. Trimming removed 3 bases from V and 3 bases from J, with 11 bases in between.

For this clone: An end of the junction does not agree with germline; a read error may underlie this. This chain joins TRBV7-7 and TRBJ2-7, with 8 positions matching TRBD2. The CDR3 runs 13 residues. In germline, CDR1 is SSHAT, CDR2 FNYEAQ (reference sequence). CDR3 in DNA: TGTGCTAGCAGCTTAGCAGCGGGAGAGGAGCAGTACTTC. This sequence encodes CASSLAAGEEQYF.

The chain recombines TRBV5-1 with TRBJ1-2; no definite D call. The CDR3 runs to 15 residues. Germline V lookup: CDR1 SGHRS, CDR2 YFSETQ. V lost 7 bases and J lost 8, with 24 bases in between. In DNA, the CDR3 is TGCGCCAGCCGCGAGGACGGTTCGGGGTTCGGCGGCTACACCTTC. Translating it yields CASREDGSGFGGYTF.

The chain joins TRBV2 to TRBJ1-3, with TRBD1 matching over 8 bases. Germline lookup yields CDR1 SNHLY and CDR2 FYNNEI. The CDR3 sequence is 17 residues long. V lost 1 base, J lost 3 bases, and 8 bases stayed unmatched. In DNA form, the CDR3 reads TGTGCCAGCAGTGAAGAGGGGACAGGTCATAGTGGAAACACCATATATTTT. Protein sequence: CASSEEGTGHSGNTIYF.

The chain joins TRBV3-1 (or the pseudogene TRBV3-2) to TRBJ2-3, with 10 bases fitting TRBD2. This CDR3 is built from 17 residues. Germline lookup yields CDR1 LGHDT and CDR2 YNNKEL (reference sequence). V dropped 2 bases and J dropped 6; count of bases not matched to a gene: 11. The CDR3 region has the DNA TGTGCCAGCAGCCAAAGAAAACTAGCGGGGACCCAGGATACGCAGTATTTT. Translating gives CASSQRKLAGTQDTQYF.

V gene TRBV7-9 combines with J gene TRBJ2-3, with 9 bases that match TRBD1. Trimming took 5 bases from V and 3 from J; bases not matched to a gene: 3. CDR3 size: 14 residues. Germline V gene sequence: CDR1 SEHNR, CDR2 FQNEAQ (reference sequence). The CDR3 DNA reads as TGTGCCAGCAGCACCGGGACAGGGACAGATACGCAGTATTTT. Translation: CASSTGTGTDTQYF.

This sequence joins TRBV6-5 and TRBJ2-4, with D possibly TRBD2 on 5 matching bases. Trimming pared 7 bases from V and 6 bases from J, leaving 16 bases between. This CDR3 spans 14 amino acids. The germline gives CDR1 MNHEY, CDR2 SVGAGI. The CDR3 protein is CASTPGRRGNIQYF. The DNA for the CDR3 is TGTGCCAGCACCCCTGGGAGAAGAGGAAACATTCAGTACTTC.

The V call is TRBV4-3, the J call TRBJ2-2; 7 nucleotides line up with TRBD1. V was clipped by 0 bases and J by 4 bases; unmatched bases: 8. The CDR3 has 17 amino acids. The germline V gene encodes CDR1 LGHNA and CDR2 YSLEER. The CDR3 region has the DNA TGCGCCAGCAGCCAAGATCCCCAGGGGGTTGGCACCGGGGAGCTGTTTTTT. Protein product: CASSQDPQGVGTGELFF.